Listed below are T cell receptor beta chains from one sample, sequenced in a study of response to subunit inactivated influenza vaccine. MiXCR, applied by TCRdb to the RT-PCR reads, yields one record per CDR3 protein. The data show about 570,000 distinct CDR3 sequences, 10% to 12% seen once. The sample was also linked to a second study, of T cells expressing NK-cell markers.

The starting material was PBMCs from blood, obtained on the day of vaccination. Source of these receptors: a man aged 50 to 59 who received an inactivated influenza vaccine. Both conserved end residues are part of each CDR3. The D gene is left open where the match is weak. The listing skips clone size in some rows; elsewhere it reads once, few, many or a size class.

v_gene	d_gene	abundance	j_gene	CDR3aa	CDR3nt
TRBV4-3	TRBD1	few	TRBJ1-3	CASSHAGGTGNTIYF	TGCGCCAGCAGCCATGCAGGGGGCACTGGAAACACCATATATTTT
TRBV19	TRBD1	-	TRBJ2-7	CASSPNGQGRNEQYF	TGTGCCAGTAGTCCTAACGGACAGGGTCGCAACGAGCAGTACTTC
TRBV12-3/TRBV12-4	-	few	TRBJ2-7	CASRSLGEYEQYF	TGTGCCAGCAGAAGCCTCGGCGAGTACGAGCAGTACTTC
TRBV7-8	-	-	TRBJ2-7	CASSLDGENAYEQYF	TGTGCCAGCAGCTTAGATGGAGAGAACGCCTACGAGCAGTACTTC
TRBV5-1	-	many	TRBJ2-1	CASSLAVLTYNEQFF	TGCGCCAGCAGCTTGGCGGTCCTGACCTACAATGAGCAGTTCTTC
TRBV18	-	-	TRBJ2-4	CASSPPSRAKNIQYF	TGTGCCAGCTCACCACCCTCCAGGGCCAAAAACATTCAGTACTTC
TRBV10-3	-	-	TRBJ2-7	CAIRTYDEQYF	TGTGCCATCAGAACTTACGATGAGCAGTACTTC
TRBV3-1	-	few	TRBJ2-5	CASSLNQHTTGKQETQYF	TGTGCCAGCAGCCTGAACCAACATACGACAGGAAAACAAGAGACCCAGTACTTC
TRBV7-2	-	many	TRBJ2-5	CASSLGHQETQYF	TGTGCCAGCAGTTTGGGACATCAAGAGACCCAGTACTTC
TRBV29-1	-	-	TRBJ2-7	CSVQGQTYEQYF	TGCAGCGTCCAAGGACAGACTTACGAGCAGTACTTC
TRBV6-5	-	-	TRBJ2-5	CASSYSNRASETQYF	TGTGCCAGCAGTTACTCTAACAGGGCCTCGGAGACCCAGTACTTC
TRBV12-3/TRBV12-4	-	many	TRBJ1-1	CASSFGAAMNTEAFF	TGTGCCAGCAGTTTCGGTGCCGCTATGAACACTGAAGCTTTCTTT
TRBV15	-	many	TRBJ2-1	CATRSYNEQFF	TGTGCCACGCGGAGTTACAATGAGCAGTTCTTC
TRBV28	-	few	TRBJ2-4	CASSLGLGGAKNIQYF	TGTGCCAGCAGTCTTGGACTGGGGGGAGCCAAAAACATTCAGTACTTC
TRBV7-2	-	few	TRBJ2-4	CASSRTQGGRYF	TGTGCCAGCAGCCGTACCCAGGGGGGACGGTACTTC
TRBV9	TRBD2	many	TRBJ2-3	CASSAPLSGGSTDTQYF	TGTGCCAGCAGCGCTCCCTTAAGCGGGGGTTCGACAGATACGCAGTATTTT
TRBV20-1	-	-	TRBJ1-5	CSARDINQPQHF	TGCAGTGCTAGAGATATAAATCAGCCCCAGCATTTT
TRBV6-1	-	-	TRBJ1-2	CASSRDNTPTNYGYTF	TGTGCCAGCAGCCGGGACAACACCCCCACTAACTATGGCTACACCTTC
TRBV2	-	-	TRBJ2-1	CASSEGPPREQFF	TGTGCCAGCAGTGAGGGCCCCCCTAGAGAGCAGTTCTTC
TRBV25-1	-	few	TRBJ2-7	CASSEGEYEQYF	TGTGCCAGCAGTGAAGGAGAATACGAGCAGTACTTC
TRBV20-1	-	-	TRBJ2-3	CSARDHRDPKRDTQYF	TGCAGTGCTAGAGATCACCGGGACCCCAAGCGCGATACGCAGTATTTT
TRBV7-9	TRBD1	few	TRBJ2-5	CASSPYTGVETQYF	TGTGCCAGCAGCCCGTACACAGGGGTAGAGACCCAGTACTTC
TRBV28	-	-	TRBJ2-7	CASKRGDSVYEQYF	TGTGCCAGCAAACGGGGGGACAGCGTCTACGAGCAGTACTTC
TRBV28	-	few	TRBJ2-2	CASTEGGANTGELFF	TGTGCCAGCACCGAGGGGGGGGCGAACACCGGGGAGCTGTTTTTT
TRBV10-3	TRBD1	-	TRBJ2-2	CAIRRTGEAGELFF	TGTGCCATCCGCAGGACAGGGGAAGCCGGGGAGCTGTTTTTT
TRBV10-3	-	-	TRBJ2-7	CAISGRTNRLYEQYF	TGTGCCATCAGTGGTAGGACTAACCGATTATACGAGCAGTACTTC
TRBV20-1	-	few	TRBJ1-5	CSARAGGGAQPQHF	TGCAGTGCTAGAGCCGGGGGCGGCGCTCAGCCCCAGCATTTT
TRBV11-1	TRBD2	many	TRBJ2-1	CASSTGTINEQFF	TGTGCCAGCAGCACCGGGACTATCAATGAGCAGTTCTTC
TRBV29-1	-	-	TRBJ2-7	CSVHVTDYEQYF	TGCAGCGTTCACGTAACAGACTACGAGCAGTACTTC
TRBV7-8	-	-	TRBJ2-1	CASSRGRYNEQFF	TGTGCCAGCAGCAGGGGCCGCTACAATGAGCAGTTCTTC
TRBV29-1	-	few	TRBJ2-1	CSVEALSSYNEQFF	TGCAGCGTTGAAGCCCTCAGCTCCTACAATGAGCAGTTCTTC
TRBV6-1	-	many	TRBJ1-1	CASSDRPDTEAFF	TGTGCCAGCAGTGACCGGCCAGACACTGAAGCTTTCTTT
TRBV19	TRBD1	few	TRBJ1-5	CASSKGRQGLNQPQHF	TGTGCCAGTAGTAAGGGCAGACAGGGACTGAATCAGCCCCAGCATTTT
TRBV19	TRBD1	few	TRBJ2-5	CASSPGQSLQETQYF	TGTGCCAGTAGCCCGGGACAGTCGCTACAAGAGACCCAGTACTTC
TRBV6-1	-	few	TRBJ2-1	CAADRAGGPYNEQFF	TGTGCCGCAGACAGGGCGGGGGGTCCCTACAATGAGCAGTTCTTC
TRBV6-1	-	few	TRBJ1-1	CASSAGLVRNTEAFF	TGTGCCAGCAGTGCAGGACTTGTTAGGAACACTGAAGCTTTCTTT
TRBV5-5	TRBD1	few	TRBJ2-7	CASSSGQESYEQYF	TGTGCCAGCAGCTCCGGACAGGAATCCTACGAGCAGTACTTC
TRBV12-3/TRBV12-4	-	many	TRBJ2-7	CASSGPYEQYF	TGTGCCAGCAGTGGACCCTACGAGCAGTACTTC
TRBV7-8	-	many	TRBJ2-1	CASSLGSSEQFF	TGTGCCAGCAGCTTAGGGTCGTCGGAGCAGTTCTTC
TRBV12-3/TRBV12-4	-	-	TRBJ1-6	CASTQGFPPLHF	TGTGCCAGCACCCAGGGGTTTCCACCCCTCCACTTT
TRBV10-3	TRBD1	few	TRBJ2-7	CAIRPEGTGQYF	TGTGCCATCAGGCCGGAGGGGACAGGCCAGTACTTC
TRBV7-2	-	-	TRBJ2-1	CASSLAREYNEQFF	TGTGCCAGCAGCTTGGCGCGGGAATACAATGAGCAGTTCTTC
TRBV12-3/TRBV12-4	TRBD1	many	TRBJ1-2	CASNLEGTGKIHGYTF	TGTGCCAGCAATTTAGAAGGGACAGGGAAAATCCATGGCTACACCTTC
TRBV5-1	-	few	TRBJ2-3	CASSLGGQGDTQYF	TGCGCCAGCAGCCTCGGGGGGCAGGGAGATACGCAGTATTTT
TRBV5-1	-	few	TRBJ2-1	CASSLEQSSYNEQFF	TGCGCCAGCAGCTTGGAACAGAGCTCCTACAATGAGCAGTTCTTC
TRBV20-1	-	few	TRBJ2-5	CSARVGMYQETQYF	TGCAGTGCTAGAGTGGGGATGTACCAAGAGACCCAGTACTTC
TRBV4-3	-	few	TRBJ1-4	CASSQEAVDEKLFF	TGCGCCAGCAGCCAAGAAGCGGTAGACGAAAAACTGTTTTTT
TRBV28	-	-	TRBJ2-2	CASSSLYSINTGELFF	TGTGCCAGCAGCTCACTGTATAGTATTAACACCGGGGAGCTGTTTTTT
TRBV19	-	few	TRBJ2-3	CASSERSETDTQYF	TGTGCCAGTAGTGAGCGGAGCGAAACAGATACGCAGTATTTT
TRBV20-1	-	few	TRBJ2-7	CSAPRPRGPYEQYF	TGCAGTGCTCCCAGACCCCGAGGGCCCTACGAGCAGTACTTC
TRBV20-1	-	few	TRBJ1-3	CSASFGGNTIYF	TGCAGTGCTAGTTTCGGAGGAAACACCATATATTTT
TRBV6-5	-	few	TRBJ2-7	CASSSSTAQRGIEQYF	TGTGCCAGCAGTTCATCTACGGCCCAACGGGGAATTGAGCAGTACTTC
TRBV20-1	TRBD2	-	TRBJ2-7	CSARELAGGSEQYF	TGCAGTGCTAGGGAACTAGCGGGAGGCTCCGAGCAGTACTTC
TRBV4-2	-	-	TRBJ2-1	CASSQDLATGQFF	TGTGCCAGCAGCCAAGATTTGGCGACAGGGCAGTTCTTC
TRBV12-3/TRBV12-4	-	few	TRBJ1-5	CASSPDGVSNQPQHF	TGTGCCAGCAGTCCCGATGGGGTAAGCAATCAGCCCCAGCATTTT
TRBV5-1	-	-	TRBJ2-7	CASSLGTSGVGEQYF	TGCGCCAGCAGCTTGGGGACCTCCGGTGTGGGAGAGCAGTACTTC
TRBV29-1	-	-	TRBJ2-7	CSVESGYEQYF	TGCAGCGTTGAAAGTGGATACGAGCAGTACTTC
TRBV2	TRBD2	few	TRBJ2-4	CASSASGRRNIQYF	TGTGCCAGCAGTGCGAGCGGGAGGAGGAACATTCAGTACTTC
TRBV7-2	TRBD2	-	TRBJ2-7	CASSPRSGGIEQYF	TGTGCCAGCAGCCCACGGAGCGGGGGGATCGAGCAGTACTTC